Following are 3 T cell receptor beta chains from one sample sequenced in a study of long-term antiretroviral therapy in people with HIV. It was version v3.0 of the immunoSEQ assay that was run at survey level. Here immunoSEQ multiplex PCR was the method, and the copy in TCRdb shows in-frame clones only, minus some. The sample yields about 22,000 clones, roughly 80% seen once. The sequenced sample was unsorted PBMCs, obtained around 5.9 years after starting antiretroviral therapy. The receptors were gathered from a man aged 25 to 45 with HIV.

The chain couples TRBV2 to TRBJ1-5; weak D call: TRBD1 (5 bases). CDR3 length: 15 amino acids. The V and J ends lost 3 bases and 1 base respectively, with 10 bases between them. From germline, CDR1 is SNHLY and CDR2 FYNNEI. The CDR3 DNA reads as TGTGCCAGCAGTGACTCAGGGTTCAGCAATCAGCCCCAGCATTTT. Translated: CASSDSGFSNQPQHF.

The chain employs TRBV28 and TRBJ2-5, with 7 positions matching TRBD1. From germline, CDR1 is MDHEN and CDR2 SYDVKM. The CDR3 consists of 13 residues. With 6 bases clipped from V and 5 bases from J, the junction kept 6 bases outside the gene matches. CDR3 in amino acids: CASSSTGAETQYF. The CDR3 nucleotides are TGTGCCAGCAGCTCAACAGGGGCGGAGACCCAGTACTTC.

The chain employs TRBV11-2 and TRBJ2-1, with a tentative D call TRBD2 (6 bases). CDR3 length: 17 residues. V was trimmed by 7 bases and J by 5 bases, leaving 24 bases between them. In germline, CDR1 is SGHAT, CDR2 FQNNGV. The CDR3 DNA follows: TGTGCCAGCACCTTGGTGGGGGGACCACTAGTTAACAATGAGCAGTTCTTC. Translating gives CASTLVGGPLVNNEQFF. The full variable domain, in which reference TRBV11-2 and TRBJ2-1 provide the parts outside the CDR3, is EAGVAQSPRYKIIEKRQSVAFWCNPISGHATLYWYQQILGQGPKLLIQFQNNGVVDDSQLPKDRFSAERLKGVDSTLKIQPAKLEDSAVYLCASTLVGGPLVNNEQFFGPGTRLTVL.